This is a list of T cell receptor beta chains from one sample in a study of blood T cell repertoires in COVID-19. Clones were sequenced by immunoSEQ multiplex PCR, and TCRdb holds only the in-frame ones, with some missing. In the table there are some 65,000 clones, roughly 87% of which are singletons. The sample taken for sequencing was peripheral blood. These TCRs come from a man older than 75 with acute or convalescent COVID-19. CDR3s include the opening cysteine and the closing phenylalanine or tryptophan. The D gene is left open where the match is weak.

>.|TRBV6-5
CASRRFSYGYTF
>TRBD1|TRBV28
CASSLTGGYRANTEAFF
>TRBD2|TRBV2
CASRGLAGAARWTGELFF
>.|TRBV6-2/TRBV6-3
CASSYLGWRARFF
>.|TRBV7-2
CASSLDAGPNSPLHF
>TRBD2|TRBV3-1/TRBV3-2
CASSSRSGRNPNEQFF
>.|TRBV5-5
CASSFSSETQYF
>TRBD2|TRBV6-5
CASSGTSGVYEQYF
>.|TRBV3-1/TRBV3-2
CASSPLGLSISYNEQFF
>.|TRBV10-2
CASSSGPTYEQYF
>.|TRBV5-4
CASSFESGNYEQYF
>TRBD1|TRBV12-3/TRBV12-4
CASSPQGDTEAFF
>TRBD1|TRBV2
CASTRTGGKTEAFF
>.|TRBV30
CAGGGWGRETQYF
>TRBD2|TRBV19
CASSTIAGGVEQFF
>TRBD2|TRBV5-4
CASSLSPSGRAGLFNEQFF
>.|TRBV9
CASSVEGSGSGELFF
>TRBD1|TRBV6-1
CASSEAGTGIYGYTF
>.|TRBV28
CASSFRGETQYF
>TRBD1|TRBV7-2
CASSINRGTEAFF
>TRBD1|TRBV7-2
CASSPRRQGATEAFF
>.|TRBV7-2
CASSSRVQALNYGYTF
>.|TRBV27
CASSSVGFEETQYF
>.|TRBV2
CASSTSRSYEQYF
>.|TRBV18
CASSPQAGRSYEQYF
>TRBD2|TRBV7-6
CASSPTSGRTDTQYF
>TRBD1|TRBV19
CASTEGQGRDIQYF
>.|TRBV11-3
CASSSGGPTGELFF
>.|TRBV30
CAWSRWGGGNEKLFF
>.|TRBV11-1
CASSLGQAGRGTEAFF
>.|TRBV30
CAWKRRGEAFF
>TRBD1|TRBV4-2
CASSRLLGTGQNIQYF